The rows below give T cell receptor beta chains drawn from one sample of a study of blood T cell repertoires in COVID-19. Generated by immunoSEQ multiplex PCR, the TCRdb table keeps only in-frame clones and is missing some. The table shows 90,000 to 120,000 clones, with 80% to 85% occurring only once. The sample comprised peripheral blood. Source of these receptors: a man between 65 and 85 years old with acute or convalescent COVID-19. Both conserved end residues are part of each CDR3. D genes are given only for firm matches. Not all rows give a size; the values are once, few, many and, for expanded clones, a class.

clone_size	v_call	j_call	d_call	cdr3_nt	cdr3_aa
NA	TRBV5-1	TRBJ1-4	TRBD1	TGCGCCAGCAGCTTCTCAGGGGGCCAAGATGAAAAACTGTTTTTT	CASSFSGGQDEKLFF
NA	TRBV4-1	TRBJ1-2	NA	TGCGCCAGCAGCCAAGATAGCGAGGACGGCTATGGCTACACCTTC	CASSQDSEDGYGYTF
once	TRBV7-3	TRBJ2-7	TRBD1	TGTGCCAGCAGCTTAAATCCGGGACAGGGAGCTGGCGAGCAGTACTTC	CASSLNPGQGAGEQYF
few	TRBV6-2/TRBV6-3	TRBJ1-2	NA	TGTGCCAGCAGTTACTCGGGTAGCGCCGCCGGCTACACCTTC	CASSYSGSAAGYTF
NA	TRBV7-8	TRBJ2-2	TRBD1	TGTGCCAGCACCCTCCGGGACAGGTCGGAGGAGCTGTTTTTT	CASTLRDRSEELFF
NA	TRBV9	TRBJ1-6	NA	TGTGCCAGCAGCGTAGGGGCAGACTCCTATAATTCACCCCTCCACTTT	CASSVGADSYNSPLHF
NA	TRBV3-1/TRBV3-2	TRBJ2-3	TRBD2	TGTGCCAGCAGCCAAATAGCTAGCGGGGTAGATACGCAGTATTTT	CASSQIASGVDTQYF
NA	TRBV10-3	TRBJ1-2	TRBD1	TGTGCCGTGGGACAGGGAGGGTATGGCTACACCTTC	CAVGQGGYGYTF
once	TRBV6-4	TRBJ2-2	TRBD1	TGTGCCAGCAGTGTTGGGACAGGGGGATCCGCGAACACCGGGGAGCTGTTTTTT	CASSVGTGGSANTGELFF
NA	TRBV5-5	TRBJ2-1	TRBD2	TGTGCCAGCAGCTTGCGGGCTAGCGGGGACTCCTACAATGAGCAGTTCTTC	CASSLRASGDSYNEQFF
NA	TRBV7-9	TRBJ2-5	TRBD1	TGTGCCAGCAGCTTAGTAGGGACAGTTGAGACCCAGTACTTC	CASSLVGTVETQYF
few	TRBV5-1	TRBJ2-2	NA	TGCGCCAGCAGCTCCGACGGGGCCGGGGAGCTGTTTTTT	CASSSDGAGELFF
NA	TRBV6-6	TRBJ1-5	NA	TGTGCCAGCAGACCCGGCGGGGGACGCAATCAGCCCCAGCATTTT	CASRPGGGRNQPQHF
NA	TRBV11-3	TRBJ1-1	NA	TGTGCCAGCAGCCTTAGAGGTATGAACACTGAAGCTTTCTTT	CASSLRGMNTEAFF
NA	TRBV7-3	TRBJ2-3	TRBD2	TGTGCCAGCGCCCCAGGCGGGGGGCCCGGCACAGATACGCAGTATTTT	CASAPGGGPGTDTQYF
NA	TRBV7-6	TRBJ2-7	TRBD1	TGTGCCAGCAGCCCCCGACAGGGGCCGGCCTACGAGCAGTACTTC	CASSPRQGPAYEQYF
NA	TRBV6-5	TRBJ2-2	TRBD1	TGTGCCAGCATCGGTGCAGGGGGCGCCGGCGGGGAGCTGTTTTTT	CASIGAGGAGGELFF
few	TRBV11-1	TRBJ1-4	NA	TGTGCCAGCACCCGTCGGGGGAGTACTAATGAAAAACTGTTTTTT	CASTRRGSTNEKLFF
NA	TRBV7-8	TRBJ1-5	TRBD1	TGTGCCAGCGAAGAGTCCGGGACAGGGCGGCCGCCCCAGCATTTT	CASEESGTGRPPQHF
once	TRBV4-1	TRBJ2-7	NA	TGCGCCAGCAGCCAAGACTATCCAGGGGCAGGCGAGCAGTACTTC	CASSQDYPGAGEQYF
NA	TRBV20-1	TRBJ1-5	TRBD1	TGCAGTGCAGCCCCAGGGGGTACCCAGCATTTT	CSAAPGGTQHF
NA	TRBV6-5	TRBJ2-7	TRBD1	TGTGCCAGCAGTTACCGAGGGACAGCCGCACCCTACGAGCAGTACTTC	CASSYRGTAAPYEQYF
few	TRBV3-1/TRBV3-2	TRBJ1-1	NA	TGTGCCAGCAGCCCAAACTCATGGGGAGGAACTGAAGCTTTCTTT	CASSPNSWGGTEAFF
few	TRBV29-1	TRBJ1-4	NA	TGCAGCGCCGGCCAGGGAGGAACTGAAAAACTGTTTTTT	CSAGQGGTEKLFF
NA	TRBV23-1	TRBJ1-2	TRBD1	TGCGCCAGCAGTCAAAACAGGGGGAGGGAAGGCTACACCTTC	CASSQNRGREGYTF
NA	TRBV19	TRBJ2-3	NA	TGTGCCAGTAGTACTACATACAGGGATACGCAGTATTTT	CASSTTYRDTQYF
NA	TRBV6-5	TRBJ2-5	TRBD1	TGTGCCAGCAACCCGGGACAGGGGGAAGAGACCCAGTACTTC	CASNPGQGEETQYF
NA	TRBV28	TRBJ1-1	NA	TGTGCCAGCAATCTCCCCCCCGCCTCGAGCACTGAAGCTTTCTTT	CASNLPPASSTEAFF
NA	TRBV4-3	TRBJ1-2	NA	TGCGCCAGCAGCCCTTTCGTCCCGACAGTTTATGGCTACACCTTC	CASSPFVPTVYGYTF
NA	TRBV25-1	TRBJ2-7	TRBD1	TGTGCCAGCAGTGAACAAGGGGTCTTGGACAGGGACTACGAGCAGTACTTC	CASSEQGVLDRDYEQYF
NA	TRBV2	TRBJ2-7	NA	TGTGCCAGCAGTCCAGGCTACGAGCAGTACTTC	CASSPGYEQYF
NA	TRBV15	TRBJ1-2	TRBD1	TGTGCCACCAGCAGGGACAGGACTAACTATGGCTACACCTTC	CATSRDRTNYGYTF
once	TRBV28	TRBJ1-5	NA	TGTGCCACCTTAGGGTGGGAGAACAATCAGCCCCAGCATTTT	CATLGWENNQPQHF
NA	TRBV7-3	TRBJ2-6	TRBD1	TGTGCCAGCAGCTCTATGGGGACAGGGGTCGCCGTCCTGACTTTC	CASSSMGTGVAVLTF
NA	TRBV2	TRBJ2-1	NA	TGTGCCCGCCGGTCGGGCTACAATGAGCAGTTCTTC	CARRSGYNEQFF
NA	TRBV12-5	TRBJ1-5	NA	TGTGCTAGTGGTTTGACAGGGTCGGGAATCTATAGCAATCAGCCCCAGCATTTT	CASGLTGSGIYSNQPQHF